This T cell receptor beta chain was found in a study of T cells in Graves' hyperthyroidism and ophthalmopathy. Study details: Sampling of peripheral blood happened at initial diagnosis, prior to any treatment.

This clonotype showed up many times. V gave up 5 bases and J gave up 3 bases, with 8 bases separating them. CDR3 length equals 12 residues. Germline V gene data show CDR1 as MNHEY and CDR2 as SMNVEV (reference sequence). Investigators excluded patients with uncontrolled infection, other autoimmune disease, pregnancy or lactation. The investigators amplified TCR beta CDR3 regions from RNA transcripts. Carried out on the TCR CDR3, a first-round RT-PCR used the HTBI primer set. One entry per CDR3 protein, called by TCRdb with MiXCR from the multiplex PCR reads. The sample carries about 480,000 distinct CDR3 sequences, around a quarter recorded once.

This TCR was sampled from a woman aged 25 to 45 with Graves' ophthalmopathy. The sample consisted of blood. The chain joins TRBV27 to TRBJ2-7, with D perhaps TRBD2 (6 bases). The CDR3 sequence is CASSTGDYEQYF. The CDR3 coding sequence is TGTGCCAGCAGTACGGGAGACTACGAGCAGTACTTC.